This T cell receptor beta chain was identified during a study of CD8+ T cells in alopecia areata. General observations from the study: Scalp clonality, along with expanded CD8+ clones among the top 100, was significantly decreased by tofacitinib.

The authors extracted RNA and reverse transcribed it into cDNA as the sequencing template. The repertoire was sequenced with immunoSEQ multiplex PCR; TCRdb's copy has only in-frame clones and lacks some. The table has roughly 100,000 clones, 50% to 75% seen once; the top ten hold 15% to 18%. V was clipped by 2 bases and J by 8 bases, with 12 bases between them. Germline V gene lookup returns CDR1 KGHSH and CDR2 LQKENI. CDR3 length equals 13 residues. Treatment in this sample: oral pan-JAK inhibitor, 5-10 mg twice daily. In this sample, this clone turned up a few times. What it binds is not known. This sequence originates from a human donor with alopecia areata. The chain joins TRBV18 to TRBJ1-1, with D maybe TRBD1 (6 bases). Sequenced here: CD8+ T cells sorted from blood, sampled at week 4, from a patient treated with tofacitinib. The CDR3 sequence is CASSPTGIGEAFF. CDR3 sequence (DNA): TGTGCCAGCTCACCAACAGGGATCGGGGAAGCTTTCTTT.